This T cell receptor beta chain emerged from a study of T cell changes during pregnancy in multiple sclerosis. V was clipped by 0 bases and J by 2 bases, with 9 bases between them. The length of the CDR3 is 15 residues. From germline, CDR1 is SGDLS and CDR2 YYNGEE. The data were produced by immunoSEQ multiplex PCR, yet TCRdb's version contains in-frame clones alone and is incomplete. Of 61,000 or so clones in the sample, around 95% were seen once. The sample was CD4+ T cells from peripheral blood mononuclear cells, taken before pregnancy. The sequence was collected from a female donor with multiple sclerosis, enrolled in a pregnancy study. The chain joins TRBV9 to TRBJ1-5; D remains unclear. CDR3: CASSVGDSGNQPQHF. CDR3 coding DNA: TGTGCCAGCAGCGTAGGAGATTCTGGCAATCAGCCCCAGCATTTT.